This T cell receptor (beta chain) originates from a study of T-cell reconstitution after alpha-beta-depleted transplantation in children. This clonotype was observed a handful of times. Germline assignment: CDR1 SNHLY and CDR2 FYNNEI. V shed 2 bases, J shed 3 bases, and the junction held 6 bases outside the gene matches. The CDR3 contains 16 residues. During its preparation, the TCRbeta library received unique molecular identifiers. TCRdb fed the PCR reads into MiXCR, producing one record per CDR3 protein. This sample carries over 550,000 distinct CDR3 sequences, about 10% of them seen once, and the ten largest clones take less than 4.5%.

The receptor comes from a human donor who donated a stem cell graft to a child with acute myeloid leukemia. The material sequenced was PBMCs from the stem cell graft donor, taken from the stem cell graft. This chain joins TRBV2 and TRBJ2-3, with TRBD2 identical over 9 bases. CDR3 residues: CASSEKGAGGTDTQYF. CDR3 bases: TGTGCCAGCAGTGAAAAAGGAGCGGGAGGAACAGATACGCAGTATTTT.